Sequencing of this TCR beta chain was carried out in a study of blood T cell repertoires in COVID-19. Study as a whole: Researchers got acute and convalescent COVID-19 samples from the United States, Italy and Spain.

Authors' data handling: Estimation of nucleated cell counts was performed using reference gene primer amplification. The method was immunoSEQ multiplex PCR; TCRdb's version includes in-frame clones alone and lacks a portion of them. V, J and clone size are taken as reported in that table, and D and trimming were inferred from the DNA itself. This table has more than 150,000 clones, around 73% appearing once. The study drew participants aged roughly 18 to 95 years from about two dozen US areas. Two negative PCRs, clearance, or symptom resolution were required of recovered Cohort 3 donors. This clonotype originated in a woman aged 50 to 65 who had recovered from COVID-19. The specimen was PBMCs or T cells enriched from blood (not recorded which).

The CDR3 DNA sequence: TGTGCCAGCAGCACTGGACAGGGATCGGGCGGCTACACCTTC. Its translation is CASSTGQGSGGYTF. The rearrangement links TRBV7-8 to TRBJ1-2, with 8 bases aligning to TRBD1. The CDR3 totals 14 residues. Unmatched junction bases numbered 10, after V lost 5 bases and J lost 8 bases. Germline V gene data show CDR1 as SGHVS and CDR2 as FQNEAQ.